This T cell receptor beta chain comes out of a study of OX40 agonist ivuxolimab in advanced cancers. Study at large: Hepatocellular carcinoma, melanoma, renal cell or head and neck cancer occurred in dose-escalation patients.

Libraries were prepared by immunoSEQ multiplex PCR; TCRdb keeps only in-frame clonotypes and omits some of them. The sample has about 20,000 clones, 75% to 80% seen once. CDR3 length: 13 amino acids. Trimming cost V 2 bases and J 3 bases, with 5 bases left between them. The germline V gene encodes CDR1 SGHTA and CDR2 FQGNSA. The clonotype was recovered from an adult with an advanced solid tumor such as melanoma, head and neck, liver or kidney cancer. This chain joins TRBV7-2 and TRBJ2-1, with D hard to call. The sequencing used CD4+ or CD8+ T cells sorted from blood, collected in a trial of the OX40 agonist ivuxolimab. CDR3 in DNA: TGTGCCAGCAGCTTAAACAGCTACAATGAGCAGTTCTTC. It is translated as CASSLNSYNEQFF.